Presented here are 16 T cell receptor beta chains from one specimen sequenced in a study of T-cell memory formation after mild COVID-19. MiXCR, applied by TCRdb to the 5' RACE reads, yields one record per CDR3 protein. The sample comprises about 470,000 distinct CDR3 sequences, 15% to 20% of which are singletons, and 9% to 15% rests with the top ten. The sequencing sample was made of PBMCs or a T cell subset sorted from them (not recorded which). The receptors derive from an adult woman who had mild COVID-19 (a few samples of this study predate the infection). Cell type and time point are not known.

There are a few counts of this clonotype. The rearrangement joins TRBV18 to TRBJ2-1; D not resolved. From germline, CDR1 is KGHSH and CDR2 LQKENI. The CDR3 has 12 amino acids. V dropped 0 bases and J dropped 9 bases, with 6 bases sitting between them. The CDR3 reads CASSPPTGEQFF. CDR3 nucleotides: TGTGCCAGCTCACCACCCACGGGTGAGCAGTTCTTC.

This chain links TRBV12-3 or TRBV12-4 with TRBJ2-7; D call uncertain. V lost 7 bases and J 3 bases, leaving 13 bases between the germline ends. CDR3 length: 13 amino acids. Here the CDR3 reads CASTEVGNYEQYF. The CDR3, as DNA: TGTGCCAGCACCGAAGTGGGTAACTACGAGCAGTACTTC.

The chain joins TRBV4-3 to TRBJ2-1; D remains unclear. CDR1 and CDR2 from the germline V gene are LGHNA and YSLEER. Trimming cost V 0 bases and J 6 bases, with 12 bases left between them. This CDR3 has 15 amino acids. The CDR3 here is CASSQEIALGNEQFF. The CDR3 nucleotides are TGCGCCAGCAGCCAAGAGATCGCACTCGGCAATGAGCAGTTCTTC.

The chain is built from TRBV29-1 and TRBJ1-1, with D perhaps TRBD1 (6 bases). V lost 7 bases, J lost 2 bases, and 17 bases lay in between. Germline V gives CDR1 SQVTM, CDR2 ANQGSEA. This CDR3 is 14 amino acids long. Here the CDR3 DNA reads TGCAGCGCCGACCAAACCGGGGGCAACACTGAAGCTTTCTTT. Amino acid sequence: CSADQTGGNTEAFF.

This chain links TRBV25-1 with TRBJ1-3, with a weak D call TRBD1 (6 bases). V lost 3 bases and J lost 2, with 14 bases in between. The CDR3 loop spans 16 amino acids. Per germline, CDR1 MGHDK and CDR2 SYGVNS. CDR3 region: CASSDDRWQTGNTIYF. Here the CDR3 DNA reads TGTGCCAGCAGTGACGACAGGTGGCAGACTGGAAACACCATATATTTT.

V is TRBV2 and J is TRBJ2-2; TRBD2 aligns across 7 bases. Germline CDR1 and CDR2: SNHLY and FYNNEI. With 6 bases clipped from V and 3 bases from J, the junction kept 7 bases outside the gene matches. CDR3 length: 15 amino acids. CDR3 amino acids: CASSYWAGDTGELFF. The CDR3, as DNA: TGTGCCAGCAGCTACTGGGCGGGAGACACCGGGGAGCTGTTTTTT.

This clonotype was counted at least ten times. J is TRBJ2-7 and V is TRBV11-2, with D tentatively TRBD1 (5 bases). Germline V gives CDR1 SGHAT, CDR2 FQNNGV. Trimming shortened V by 5 bases and J by 3 bases, and 14 bases separated the two germline ends. The CDR3 length is 14 residues. Here the CDR3 reads CASSVGAGHYEQYF. The DNA for the CDR3 is TGTGCCAGCAGCGTTGGGGCAGGTCACTACGAGCAGTACTTC.

The chain couples TRBV7-8 to TRBJ1-4; D possibly corresponds to TRBD1 (6 bases). The ends were cut back, 5 bases at V and 4 bases at J, with 17 bases in the middle. The CDR3 has 16 residues. Germline-derived CDR1 and CDR2 are SGHVS and FQNEAQ. The CDR3 DNA follows: TGTGCCAGCAGCAAATATAGACAGGAAATTAATGAAAAACTGTTTTTT. It is translated as CASSKYRQEINEKLFF.

This clonotype was seen many times. The rearrangement links TRBV5-5 to TRBJ2-3; TRBD2 matches at 11 bases. V gave up 6 bases and J gave up 7 bases; unmatched junction bases: 13. Germline-derived CDR1 and CDR2 are SGHKS and YYEKEE (reference sequence). The CDR3 spans 16 residues. This CDR3 is CASTSTGTSGTNTQYF. In DNA form, the CDR3 reads TGTGCCAGCACCTCCACCGGGACTAGCGGTACGAATACGCAGTATTTT. Full variable domain (outside the CDR3, taken from reference TRBV5-5 and TRBJ2-3): DAGVTQSPTHLIKTRGQQVTLRCSPISGHKSVSWYQQVLGQGPQFIFQYYEKEERGRGNFPDRFSARQFPNYSSELNVNALLLGDSALYLCASTSTGTSGTNTQYFGPGTRLTVL.

This chain joins TRBV5-6 and TRBJ2-2; 16 positions agree with TRBD2. From germline, CDR1 is SGHDT and CDR2 YYEEEE. V shed 3 bases and J 5 bases; nucleotides not matched to a gene: 1. This CDR3 has 16 amino acids. The CDR3 loop reads CASSWGLAGGTGELFF. The CDR3, as DNA: TGTGCCAGCAGCTGGGGACTAGCGGGAGGGACCGGGGAGCTGTTTTTT. Based on the CDR3 plus reference TRBV5-6 and TRBJ2-2, the full variable domain is DAGVTQSPTHLIKTRGQQVTLRCSPKSGHDTVSWYQQALGQGPQFIFQYYEEEERQRGNFPDRFSGHQFPNYSSELNVNALLLGDSALYLCASSWGLAGGTGELFFGEGSRLTVL.

This clonotype was counted a single time. This chain connects TRBV24-1 to TRBJ2-6, with TRBD1 matching 7 bases. V gave up 2 bases and J gave up 0 bases; unmatched junction bases: 3. This CDR3 spans 17 amino acids. Germline CDR1 is KGHDR and CDR2 is SFDVKD. The CDR3 region has the DNA TGTGCCACCAGTGATTCGGACAGGTACTCTGGGGCCAACGTCCTGACTTTC. Translation gives CATSDSDRYSGANVLTF.

The gene calls are TRBV5-1 and TRBJ2-3; unclear D gene. The V end was cut by 6 bases, the J end by 4 bases, with 6 bases between. The CDR3 spans 11 residues. Germline V gene data show CDR1 as SGHRS and CDR2 as YFSETQ. Written as DNA, the CDR3 is TGCGCCAGCATGAGAGCAGATACGCAGTATTTT. Its translation: CASMRADTQYF.

At least ten counts were recorded for this clonotype. The V and J genes are TRBV20-1 and TRBJ2-5, with a possible D match to TRBD2 (5 bases). CDR3 length equals 13 residues. Trimming took off 6 bases at V and 5 bases at J, with 16 bases between the two ends. The germline CDR1 and CDR2 sequences are DFQATT and SNEGSKA (reference sequence). CDR3 in DNA: TGCAGTGCGGACCGGGGATCCCAGGAGACCCAGTACTTC. It encodes CSADRGSQETQYF.

V is TRBV24-1 and J is TRBJ1-2, with 9 bases lining up with TRBD1. V lost 3 bases to trimming and J lost 6 bases; unmatched junction nucleotides: 7. The CDR3 runs to 15 residues. Germline lookup yields CDR1 KGHDR and CDR2 SFDVKD. CDR3 DNA: TGTGCCACCAGTGATCATTCGACAGGGGGAAATGGCTACACCTTC. It translates to CATSDHSTGGNGYTF.

The J gene is TRBJ1-6, the V gene TRBV2; D remains ambiguous. V was pared by 4 bases and J by 14 bases, with 9 bases between. The CDR3 contains 11 residues. Germline-derived CDR1 and CDR2 are SNHLY and FYNNEI. CDR3 in amino acids: CASSVARALHF. The CDR3 region has the DNA TGTGCCAGCAGTGTTGCTAGGGCCCTCCACTTT.

V gene TRBV25-1 combines with J gene TRBJ2-1; no reliable D call. This CDR3 region has 12 residues. V lost 4 bases and J lost 5, with 6 bases in between. Germline values: CDR1 MGHDK, CDR2 SYGVNS. The CDR3 coding sequence is TGTGCCAGCAGTGTTTTAGACAATGAGCAGTTCTTC. Translation: CASSVLDNEQFF.